This T cell receptor beta chain was identified during a study of tumor-infiltrating lymphocytes in localized non-small cell lung cancer. The wider study: The cohort mixed smokers and never-smokers, several histologies, and some post-neoadjuvant-chemotherapy samples. Study-wide results and limits: IM1 and IM2 tumors showed no difference in T-cell fraction. Technical variation could not be separated from intratumor heterogeneity here.

Points on this clone: What it binds is not known.

Per the germline V gene, CDR1 is SGHRS and CDR2 is YFSETQ. Trimming removed 1 base at V and 0 bases at J, with 10 bases between. This CDR3 contains 16 residues. Libraries were prepared by immunoSEQ multiplex PCR; TCRdb keeps only in-frame clonotypes and omits some of them. The sample yields roughly 12,000 clones, 75% to 80% seen once. Sequenced sample: uninvolved lung tissue not adjacent to the tumor. The V gene is TRBV5-1, the J gene TRBJ2-2, with D tentatively TRBD1 (6 bases). The TCR sequence derives from a human donor with non-small cell lung cancer. CDR3 sequence (DNA): TGCGCCAGCAGCTTGAGGGCAGGGGCGAACACCGGGGAGCTGTTTTTT. Translating it yields CASSLRAGANTGELFF.